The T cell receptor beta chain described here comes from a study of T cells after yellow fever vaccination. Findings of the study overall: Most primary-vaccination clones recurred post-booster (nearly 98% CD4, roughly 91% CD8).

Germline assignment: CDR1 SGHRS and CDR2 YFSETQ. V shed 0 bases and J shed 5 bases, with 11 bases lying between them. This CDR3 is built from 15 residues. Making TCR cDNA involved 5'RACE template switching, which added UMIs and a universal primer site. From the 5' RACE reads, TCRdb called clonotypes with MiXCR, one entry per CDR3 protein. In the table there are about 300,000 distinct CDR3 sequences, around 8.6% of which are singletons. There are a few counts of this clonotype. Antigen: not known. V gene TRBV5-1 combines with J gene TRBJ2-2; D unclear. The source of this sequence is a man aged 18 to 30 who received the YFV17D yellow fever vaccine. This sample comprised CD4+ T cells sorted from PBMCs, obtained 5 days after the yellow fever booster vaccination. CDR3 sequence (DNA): TGCGCCAGCAGCTTGGTGGCGGAAGGAACCGGGGAGCTGTTTTTT. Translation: CASSLVAEGTGELFF.